This TCR beta chain was recovered during a study of neoadjuvant anti-PD-1 for oral cavity cancer. About the research overall: Around day 43, patients without progression received a fourth nivolumab dose before surgery.

Data came from immunoSEQ multiplex PCR; TCRdb stores just in-frame clones and leaves some out. The sample contains about 72,000 clones, 65% to 85% of which appear only once. Study findings and constraints: Higher pretreatment Treg/Th17 ratios tracked higher pretreatment blood clonality. TCR analyses covered only a few patients per response group.

As to this clone: Antigen unknown.

Blood cells were analyzed directly, without culture or expansion. This CDR3 contains 15 residues. Germline V CDR1 and CDR2: SGHNT, YYREEE (reference sequence). V was shortened by 0 bases and J by 2 bases, with 11 bases between the two germline ends. This receptor was obtained from a person aged 40 to 85 with oral cavity squamous cell carcinoma. The input for sequencing was PBMCs, taken before nivolumab (anti-PD-1) treatment. The chain employs TRBV5-4 and TRBJ1-1; no clear D gene. The CDR3 coding sequence is TGTGCCAGCAGCTTGGCGGGCCCTATTAACACTGAAGCTTTCTTT. Protein sequence: CASSLAGPINTEAFF. Combining the CDR3 with reference TRBV5-4 and TRBJ1-1 gives the whole variable domain ETGVTQSPTHLIKTRGQQVTLRCSSQSGHNTVSWYQQALGQGPQFIFQYYREEENGRGNFPPRFSGLQFPNYSSELNVNALELDDSALYLCASSLAGPINTEAFFGQGTRLTVV.